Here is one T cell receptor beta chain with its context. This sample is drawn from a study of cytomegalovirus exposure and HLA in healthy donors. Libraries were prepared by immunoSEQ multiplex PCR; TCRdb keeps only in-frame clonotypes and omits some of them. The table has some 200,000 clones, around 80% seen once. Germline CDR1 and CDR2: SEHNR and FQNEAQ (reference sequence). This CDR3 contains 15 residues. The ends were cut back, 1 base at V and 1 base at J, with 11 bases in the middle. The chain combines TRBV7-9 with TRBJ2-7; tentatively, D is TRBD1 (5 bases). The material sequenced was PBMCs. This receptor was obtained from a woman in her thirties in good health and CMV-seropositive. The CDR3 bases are TGTGCCAGCAGCTTAGGGCAGGGCTATTCCTACGAGCAGTACTTC. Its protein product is CASSLGQGYSYEQYF. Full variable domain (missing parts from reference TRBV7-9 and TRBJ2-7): DTGVSQNPRHKITKRGQNVTFRCDPISEHNRLYWYRQTLGQGPEFLTYFQNEAQLEKSRLLSDRFSAERPKGSFSTLEIQRTEQGDSAMYLCASSLGQGYSYEQYFGPGTRLTVT.